These T cell receptor beta chains were read from a single sample in a study of blood T cell repertoires in COVID-19. TCRdb keeps only in-frame clones here, not all; method: immunoSEQ multiplex PCR. The sample lists around 15,000 clones; 80% to 90% were seen once. The sequencing sample was made of peripheral blood. These receptors were taken from an elderly man with acute or convalescent COVID-19. CDR3s include the opening cysteine and the closing phenylalanine or tryptophan. Fields, in order: CDR3 length, J gene, D gene, V gene, clone size, CDR3 protein, CDR3 DNA. D genes are given only for firm matches. A clone size is listed for some rows: how often the clone was seen (once, few, many), or a class if it is expanded.

14	TRBJ1-2	.	TRBV6-1	.	CASSETGENYGYTF	TGTGCCAGCAGTGAGACAGGCGAGAACTATGGCTACACCTTC
14	TRBJ1-2	.	TRBV5-1	.	CASSFAGTDYSYTF	TGCGCCAGCAGCTTCGCCGGGACGGACTATTCCTACACCTTC
13	TRBJ2-7	.	TRBV24-1	.	CATSDTGNYEQYF	TGTGCCACCAGTGACACAGGTAACTACGAGCAGTACTTC
13	TRBJ1-2	.	TRBV5-1	.	CASSLGQKEFYTF	TGCGCCAGCAGCTTGGGACAGAAAGAGTTCTACACCTTC
18	TRBJ2-7	TRBD2	TRBV23-1	.	CASSHFDGLAGGPGEQYF	TGCGCCAGCAGTCACTTCGACGGACTAGCGGGAGGGCCGGGCGAGCAGTACTTC
12	TRBJ2-1	TRBD1	TRBV13	once	CASSAPGQGKFF	TGTGCCAGCAGTGCACCGGGACAGGGGAAGTTCTTC
15	TRBJ2-2	TRBD2	TRBV20-1	once	CSASRREGSTGELFF	TGCAGTGCTAGTCGGCGGGAGGGCAGTACCGGGGAGCTGTTTTTT
14	TRBJ1-3	TRBD1	TRBV7-8	.	CASSQSGQGNTIYF	TGTGCCAGCAGCCAATCGGGACAGGGGAACACCATATATTTT
15	TRBJ1-1	.	TRBV10-3	.	CAISASDTLNTEAFF	TGTGCCATCAGTGCCTCGGACACCCTGAACACTGAAGCTTTCTTT
15	TRBJ2-7	.	TRBV5-1	.	CASSLVLGSSYEQYF	TGCGCCAGCAGCTTGGTACTCGGGAGCTCCTACGAGCAGTACTTC
12	TRBJ1-1	.	TRBV30	few	CASYRDATEAFF	TGTGCCTCCTACAGGGATGCCACTGAAGCTTTCTTT
16	TRBJ2-5	TRBD2	TRBV9	.	CASSANSGRGAETQYF	TGTGCCAGCAGCGCTAATAGCGGGAGAGGAGCAGAGACCCAGTACTTC
15	TRBJ1-1	TRBD1	TRBV11-3	.	CASSQGTGGTTEAFF	TGTGCCAGCAGCCAGGGGACAGGGGGCACGACTGAAGCTTTCTTT
14	TRBJ2-7	.	TRBV4-1	few	CASSLGSGGYEQYF	TGCGCCAGCAGCCTAGGATCCGGGGGATACGAGCAGTACTTC
16	TRBJ2-5	TRBD1	TRBV7-8	few	CASSPGTGSYQETQYF	TGTGCCAGCAGCCCGGGGACAGGGTCGTACCAAGAGACCCAGTACTTC
21	TRBJ1-6	.	TRBV23-1	.	CASSQSLDTGKTGSYNSPLHF	TGCGCCAGCAGTCAATCTTTGGATACCGGAAAAACGGGCTCCTATAATTCACCCCTCCACTTT
14	TRBJ1-1	.	TRBV5-1	.	CASNWGHRDTEAFF	TGCGCCAGCAATTGGGGGCACAGGGACACTGAAGCTTTCTTT
15	TRBJ2-5	TRBD1	TRBV3-1/TRBV3-2	.	CASSQRQGAGETQYF	TGTGCCAGCAGCCAAAGACAGGGGGCGGGAGAGACCCAGTACTTC
16	TRBJ2-2	TRBD2	TRBV9	.	CASSLGTSGNTGELFF	TGTGCCAGCAGCCTTGGGACTAGCGGGAACACCGGGGAGCTGTTTTTT
13	TRBJ1-1	.	TRBV19	.	CASSITGTVEAFF	TGTGCCAGTAGTATAACCGGGACTGTTGAAGCTTTCTTT